This T cell receptor beta chain was obtained from a study of cytomegalovirus exposure and HLA in healthy donors. 60 Vbeta and 13 Jbeta primers were used in PCR. Generated by immunoSEQ multiplex PCR, the TCRdb table keeps only in-frame clones and is missing some. The repertoire holds approximately 120,000 clones, with 74% as singletons. This clone has more than one count but fewer than ten. Its cognate antigen is unknown. General study findings and limits: Donor immune exposure was known only as CMV serostatus. Reportedly, a later analysis found an Asian-associated ancestry cluster had fewer N-insertions than the approximately 700-donor mean.

The sequence was obtained from a woman aged 45-65 years in good health and CMV-seropositive. Sequencing was done on a sample of PBMCs.

The CDR3 is CASSSQGQETQYF. CDR3 in DNA: TGTGCCAGCAGCTCCCAGGGTCAAGAGACCCAGTACTTC. The chain combines TRBV13 with TRBJ2-5; D possibly corresponds to TRBD1 (5 bases). The germline V and J ends were trimmed by 4 bases and 2 bases, with 8 bases remaining between them. Germline lookup yields CDR1 PRHDT and CDR2 FYEKMQ (reference sequence). This CDR3 contains 13 residues.